The next 14 T cell receptor beta chains were all read from a single sample in a study of cytomegalovirus exposure and HLA in healthy donors (dated by TCRdb to 2016 to 2017). The library was made by the immunoSEQ multiplex PCR assay. The table was pulled from immuneACCESS by TCRdb, which kept in-frame rearrangements only. Such tables lose some clones; where checked, under half of the loss comes from unresolved V genes, and the rest has no known cause. For this sample the table gives some 120,000 clones, of which about nine tenths were detected only once. The top ten hold 1.2% to 1.5% of the sample. What was sequenced was PBMCs. These receptors came from a man in his thirties or forties in good health and CMV-seronegative.

This clone appeared a few times. The chain uses TRBV2 and TRBJ1-2, with a weak D call TRBD1 (6 bases). Trimming removed 4 bases at V and 1 base at J, with 10 bases between. Per the germline V gene, CDR1 is SNHLY and CDR2 is FYNNEI. The CDR3 is 14 residues long. CDR3 nucleotide sequence: TGTGCCAGCAGTGTAACAGGGATTAACTATGGCTACACCTTC. Amino acid sequence: CASSVTGINYGYTF.

The J gene is TRBJ2-1, the V gene TRBV2; tentatively, D is TRBD2 (6 bases). V lost 5 bases and J lost 2, with 16 bases in between. Germline-derived CDR1 and CDR2 are SNHLY and FYNNEI. The CDR3 is made up of 16 amino acids. The CDR3 loop reads CASSPFTSLAYNEQFF. For the CDR3, the DNA is TGTGCCAGCAGTCCTTTCACTAGCTTAGCCTACAATGAGCAGTTCTTC.

This clone came up once. V usage is TRBV7-2 and J usage is TRBJ2-3; D gene uncertain. Germline V gene data show CDR1 as SGHTA and CDR2 as FQGNSA. Trimming took off 5 bases at V and 0 bases at J, with 12 bases between the two ends. The CDR3 is 15 residues long. The CDR3 loop is CASSPTRFSTDTQYF. CDR3 nucleotides: TGTGCCAGCAGCCCAACTCGGTTTAGCACAGATACGCAGTATTTT.

This chain links TRBV15 with TRBJ1-3; D is uncertain. The germline gives CDR1 LNHNV, CDR2 YYDKDF (reference sequence). V was pared by 0 bases and J by 4 bases, with 13 bases between. CDR3 size: 16 residues. DNA for the CDR3: TGTGCCACCAGCAGAGATCATGAGGTAGCAGGAAACACCATATATTTT. Encoded protein: CATSRDHEVAGNTIYF.

This chain joins TRBV19 and TRBJ2-7; TRBD1 might be the D (5 bases). Trimming stripped 8 bases from V and 0 bases from J, with 8 bases between. This CDR3 has 12 amino acids. CDR1 is LNHDA and CDR2 is SQIVND in the germline V gene (reference sequence). The CDR3: CASGGHSYEQYF. The DNA for the CDR3 is TGTGCCAGTGGCGGACACTCCTACGAGCAGTACTTC.

About this clone itself: The same CDR3 also results from other DNA sequences found in this sample. This sequence joins TRBV4-1 and TRBJ1-1; the D gene is possibly TRBD1 (5 bases). V was shortened by 9 bases and J by 3 bases, with 17 bases between the two germline ends. This CDR3 contains 14 residues. Germline CDR1 and CDR2: MGHRA and YSYEKL. The CDR3 region is CASTNRRVDTEAFF. The CDR3 nucleotides are TGCGCCAGTACTAACCGCAGGGTGGACACTGAAGCTTTCTTT.

DNA for the CDR3: TGTGCCAGCAGCTCTACCTACGAGCAGTACTTC. This codes for CASSSTYEQYF. The rearrangement uses TRBV7-9 and TRBJ2-7; D not resolved. V was trimmed by 4 bases and J by 2 bases, leaving 3 bases between them. The germline V gene encodes CDR1 SEHNR and CDR2 FQNEAQ (reference sequence). There are 11 residues in the CDR3.

The J gene is TRBJ2-5, the V gene TRBV12-5; 10 positions agree with TRBD1. The V and J ends lost 5 bases and 1 base, in that order; junction bases with no gene match: 10. This CDR3 has 17 amino acids. CDR1 is LGHNT and CDR2 is FRNRAP in the germline V gene. CDR3 region: CASGPTGTGAFQETQYF. DNA of the CDR3: TGTGCTAGTGGTCCGACCGGGACAGGGGCCTTCCAAGAGACCCAGTACTTC.

The gene calls are TRBV18 and TRBJ1-1, with no clear D. V was shortened by 3 bases and J by 3 bases, with 14 bases between the two germline ends. Per the germline V gene, CDR1 is KGHSH and CDR2 is LQKENI. This CDR3 comprises 15 residues. The CDR3 is CASSPLASSDTEAFF. Written as DNA, the CDR3 is TGTGCCAGCTCACCTCTCGCCTCGTCGGACACTGAAGCTTTCTTT. Full variable domain (remainder filled in from reference TRBV18 and TRBJ1-1): NAGVMQNPRHLVRRRGQEARLRCSPMKGHSHVYWYRQLPEEGLKFMVYLQKENIIDESGMPKERFSAEFPKEGPSILRIQQVVRGDSAAYFCASSPLASSDTEAFFGQGTRLTVV.

V is TRBV5-6 and J is TRBJ1-2; D uncertain. CDR1 is SGHDT, CDR2 YYEEEE, per germline. The CDR3 is 15 residues long. V was pared by 1 base and J by 6 bases, with 16 bases between. The chain's CDR3 is CASSLITSEENGYTF. The DNA of the CDR3 is TGTGCCAGCAGCTTGATCACCTCAGAAGAAAATGGCTACACCTTC.

The chain combines TRBV11-3 with TRBJ2-3; tentative D call: TRBD2 (6 bases). Trimming stripped 2 bases from V and 12 bases from J, with 12 bases between. CDR1 SGHNT and CDR2 YENEEA come from the germline V gene. The CDR3 contains 12 residues. The CDR3 loop reads CASSLSGLNQYF. The DNA for the CDR3 is TGTGCCAGCAGCTTATCGGGACTCAATCAGTATTTT.

The V gene is TRBV10-3, the J gene TRBJ1-4; TRBD1 matches 9 bases. Germline loops: CDR1 ENHRY, CDR2 SYGVKD. The junction had 11 bases not matched to a gene; V was cut back by 10 bases and J by 8 bases. This CDR3 comprises 14 residues. This CDR3 reads CATGTGTGREKLFF. CDR3 DNA sequence: TGTGCCACGGGAACCGGGACAGGGCGCGAAAAACTGTTTTTT.

CDR3 residues: CASSEQIGVSSYEQYF. The DNA of the CDR3 is TGTGCCAGCAGTGAACAAATCGGGGTCAGCTCCTACGAGCAGTACTTC. The chain employs TRBV2 and TRBJ2-7, with TRBD2 as a possible D gene (5 bases). CDR3 length: 16 residues. Germline values: CDR1 SNHLY, CDR2 FYNNEI. The V and J ends lost 2 bases and 0 bases respectively, with 14 bases between them. The variable domain in full, with the rest retrieved from reference TRBV2 and TRBJ2-7, is EPEVTQTPSHQVTQMGQEVILRCVPISNHLYFYWYRQILGQKVEFLVSFYNNEISEKSEIFDDQFSVERPDGSNFTLKIRSTKLEDSAMYFCASSEQIGVSSYEQYFGPGTRLTVT.

The chain joins TRBV5-4 to TRBJ2-2, with D maybe TRBD2 (5 bases). Trimming removed 3 bases from V and 7 bases from J, with 19 bases in between. CDR1 SGHNT and CDR2 YYREEE come from the germline V gene (reference sequence). This CDR3 is 16 amino acids long. The CDR3 reads CASSSLRGLTVGELFF. The DNA for the CDR3 is TGTGCCAGCAGCTCGCTCCGAGGGTTAACGGTCGGGGAGCTGTTTTTT.